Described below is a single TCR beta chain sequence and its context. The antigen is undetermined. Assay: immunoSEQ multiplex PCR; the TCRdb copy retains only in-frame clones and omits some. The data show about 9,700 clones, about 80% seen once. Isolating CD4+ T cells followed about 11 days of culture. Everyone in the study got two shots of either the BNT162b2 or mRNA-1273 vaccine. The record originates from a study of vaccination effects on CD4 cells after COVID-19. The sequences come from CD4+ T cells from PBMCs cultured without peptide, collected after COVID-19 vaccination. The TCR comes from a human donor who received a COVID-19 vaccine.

CDR3 residues: CASLNTEAFF. The CDR3 DNA reads TGCGCCAGCCTGAACACTGAAGCTTTCTTT. V gene TRBV5-1 combines with J gene TRBJ1-1; D is unresolved. Germline CDR1 and CDR2: SGHRS and YFSETQ. V was cut by 7 bases and J by 0 bases, with 1 base left in between. CDR3 length: 10 amino acids.